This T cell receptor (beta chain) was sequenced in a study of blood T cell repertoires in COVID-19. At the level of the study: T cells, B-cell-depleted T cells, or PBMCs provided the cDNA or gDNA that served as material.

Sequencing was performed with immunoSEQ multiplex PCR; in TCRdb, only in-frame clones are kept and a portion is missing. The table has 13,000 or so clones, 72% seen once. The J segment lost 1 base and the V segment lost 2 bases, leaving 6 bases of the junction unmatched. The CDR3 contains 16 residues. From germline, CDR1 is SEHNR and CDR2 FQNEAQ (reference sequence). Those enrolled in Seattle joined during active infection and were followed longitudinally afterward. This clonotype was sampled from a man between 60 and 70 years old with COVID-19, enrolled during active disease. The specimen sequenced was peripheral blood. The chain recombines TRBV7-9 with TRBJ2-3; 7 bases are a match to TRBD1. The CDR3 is CASSLTGAARTDTQYF. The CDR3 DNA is TGTGCCAGCAGCTTAACAGGGGCAGCGCGCACAGATACGCAGTATTTT.